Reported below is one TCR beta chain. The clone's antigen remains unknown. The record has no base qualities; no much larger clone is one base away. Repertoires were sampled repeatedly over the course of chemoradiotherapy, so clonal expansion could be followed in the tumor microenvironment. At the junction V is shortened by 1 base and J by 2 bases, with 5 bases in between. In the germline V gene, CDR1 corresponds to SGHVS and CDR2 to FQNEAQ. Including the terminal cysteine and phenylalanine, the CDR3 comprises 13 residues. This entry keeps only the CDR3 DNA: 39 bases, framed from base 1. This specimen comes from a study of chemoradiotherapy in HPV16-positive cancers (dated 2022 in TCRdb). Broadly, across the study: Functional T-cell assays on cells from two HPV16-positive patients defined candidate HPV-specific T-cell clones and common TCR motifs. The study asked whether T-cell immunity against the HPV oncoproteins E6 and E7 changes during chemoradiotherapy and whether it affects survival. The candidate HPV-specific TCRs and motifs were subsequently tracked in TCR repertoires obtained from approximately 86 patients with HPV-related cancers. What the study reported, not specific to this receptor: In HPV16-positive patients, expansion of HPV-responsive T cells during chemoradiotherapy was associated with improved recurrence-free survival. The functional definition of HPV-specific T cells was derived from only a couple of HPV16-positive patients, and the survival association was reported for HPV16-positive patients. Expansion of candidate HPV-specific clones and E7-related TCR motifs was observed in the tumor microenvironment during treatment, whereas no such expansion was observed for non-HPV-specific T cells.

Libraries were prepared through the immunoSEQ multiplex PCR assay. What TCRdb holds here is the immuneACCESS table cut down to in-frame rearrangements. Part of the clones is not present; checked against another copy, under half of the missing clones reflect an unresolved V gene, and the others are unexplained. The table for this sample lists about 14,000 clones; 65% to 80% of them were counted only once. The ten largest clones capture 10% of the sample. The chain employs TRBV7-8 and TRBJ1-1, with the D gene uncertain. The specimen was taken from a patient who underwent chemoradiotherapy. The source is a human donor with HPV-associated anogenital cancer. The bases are TGTGCCAGCAGCTTAGTGGGTAACACTGAAGCTTTCTTT. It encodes CASSLVGNTEAFF.